A selection of T cell receptor beta chains follows, all from one sample in a study of graft-versus-host responses after intestinal transplantation. Here immunoSEQ multiplex PCR was the method, and the copy in TCRdb shows in-frame clones only, minus some. The sample includes tens of thousands of clones, over 85% of them seen just once. This sample comprised PBMCs, obtained approximately 740 days after a first intestinal transplant, on the day of a second. These receptor sequences come from a human patient who received an intestinal transplant, so some T cells may come from the graft donor. The CDR3 runs from the conserved cysteine through the conserved F or W. D genes are given only for firm matches.

CDR3 protein	D gene	J gene	V gene
CASSLGEGTEAFF	-	TRBJ1-1	TRBV6-5
CATSDRGGGYTF	TRBD1	TRBJ1-2	TRBV2
CSASRYEQYF	-	TRBJ2-7	TRBV20-1
CASSEGRSSYNEQFF	-	TRBJ2-1	TRBV2
CASGSPNTGELFF	-	TRBJ2-2	TRBV9
CASEWGASNQPQHF	-	TRBJ1-5	TRBV19
CASSSRDLYTDTQYF	-	TRBJ2-3	TRBV7-6
CASSLSGSGSGTDTQYF	TRBD2	TRBJ2-3	TRBV5-4
CASSAGRGQPQHF	-	TRBJ1-5	TRBV2
CASSPRAADNEQFF	-	TRBJ2-1	TRBV2
CASSLGSYNEQFF	-	TRBJ2-1	TRBV7-7
CASSTTGTGAYEQYF	TRBD1	TRBJ2-7	TRBV19
CASSMRLNTEAFF	-	TRBJ1-1	TRBV19
CASSQHDNGETQYF	-	TRBJ2-5	TRBV14
CAGGQGYEQYF	TRBD1	-	TRBV6-5
CASSFLGGTSTDTQYF	-	TRBJ2-3	TRBV5-4
CASSFDPETQYF	-	TRBJ2-5	TRBV5-4
CASSPQGKDGYTF	-	TRBJ1-2	TRBV6-5
CASSLSAVLDEQFF	-	TRBJ2-1	TRBV28
CASSSSPQETQYF	-	TRBJ2-5	TRBV7-6
CASGTGSYNSPLHF	-	TRBJ1-6	TRBV6-5
CASGLYPGGYTF	-	TRBJ1-2	TRBV12-5
CASSYGASTDTQYF	-	TRBJ2-3	TRBV6-5
CAGLQGSSYNEQFF	TRBD1	TRBJ2-1	TRBV7-9
CATSPRARTVDEQYF	-	TRBJ2-7	TRBV27
CASSPMDTGELFF	-	TRBJ2-2	TRBV18
CASGAGSYNSPLHF	-	TRBJ1-6	TRBV5-6
CASSLWGPGLVSADTQYF	TRBD2	TRBJ2-3	TRBV27
CAISESGGVMEFYEQYF	-	TRBJ2-7	TRBV10-3